These 16 T cell receptor beta chains were sequenced from one sample in a study of blood T cell repertoires in COVID-19. The data were produced by immunoSEQ multiplex PCR, yet TCRdb's version contains in-frame clones alone and is incomplete. The profile shows 210,000 or so clones, almost 85% of them singletons. Sequencing was done on a sample of peripheral blood. Receptors originate from a man aged 45-60 years with COVID-19, enrolled during active disease.

A few counts support this clone. The rearrangement uses TRBV7-3 and TRBJ2-3; the match to TRBD1 covers 10 bases. The CDR3 is 15 residues long. J lost 2 bases, V lost 5 bases, and 4 bases had no gene match. Germline CDR1 reads SGHTA; CDR2 reads FQGTGA. The CDR3 coding sequence is TGTGCCAGCAGCCATGGGACAGGGGCCACAGATACGCAGTATTTT. Protein: CASSHGTGATDTQYF.

The chain joins TRBV7-9 to TRBJ2-7; weak D call: TRBD2 (5 bases). Germline CDR1 reads SEHNR; CDR2 reads FQNEAQ (reference sequence). V gave up 5 bases and J gave up 1 base, with 21 bases separating them. The CDR3 runs to 17 residues. CDR3 in DNA: TGTGCCAGCAGCAAATCAGGTTTTACGGGGAATTCCTACGAGCAGTACTTC. This encodes CASSKSGFTGNSYEQYF.

The DNA of the CDR3 is TGTGCCAGCAGCGTATGGGGCGGAGCACTCTATGGCTACACCTTC. This codes for CASSVWGGALYGYTF. This rearrangement joins TRBV13 to TRBJ1-2; D might be TRBD1 (5 bases). The CDR3 length is 15 residues. Germline V CDR1 and CDR2: PRHDT, FYEKMQ (reference sequence). Trimming took 5 bases from V and 4 from J, leaving 17 bases between them.

The chain joins TRBV19 to TRBJ2-7; the D is unclear. Germline lookup yields CDR1 LNHDA and CDR2 SQIVND (reference sequence). The CDR3 has 17 residues. V was cut by 2 bases and J by 1 base, with 18 bases left in between. The CDR3 reads CASSISRSKKPSYEQYF. CDR3 bases: TGTGCCAGTAGTATATCCCGTTCGAAGAAGCCTTCCTACGAGCAGTACTTC.

This chain joins TRBV6-5 and TRBJ2-5; weak D call: TRBD1 (6 bases). Germline V gene data show CDR1 as MNHEY and CDR2 as SVGAGI. V gave up 5 bases and J gave up 7 bases, with 17 bases separating them. The CDR3 has 14 residues. CDR3 sequence (DNA): TGTGCCAGCAGTAACCGGGCCCGAGGGGGGACCCAGTACTTC. Amino acid sequence: CASSNRARGGTQYF.

V is TRBV15 and J is TRBJ1-2, with 8 nucleotides matching TRBD1. V shed 0 bases and J 3 bases; nucleotides not matched to a gene: 6. The V gene's germline CDR1 is LNHNV and CDR2 YYDKDF (reference sequence). The CDR3 runs to 16 residues. Here the CDR3 reads CATSRDVRGRDYGYTF. As DNA, the CDR3 is TGTGCCACCAGCAGAGATGTCAGGGGGCGAGACTATGGCTACACCTTC. Full variable domain (missing parts from reference TRBV15 and TRBJ1-2): DAMVIQNPRYQVTQFGKPVTLSCSQTLNHNVMYWYQQKSSQAPKLLFHYYDKDFNNEADTPDNFQSRRPNTSFCFLDIRSPGLGDTAMYLCATSRDVRGRDYGYTFGSGTRLTVV.

The rearrangement uses TRBV19 and TRBJ1-5; 10 bases agree with TRBD1. V lost 5 bases to trimming and J lost 3 bases; unmatched junction nucleotides: 7. The CDR3 is made up of 16 amino acids. Germline V CDR1 and CDR2: LNHDA, SQIVND (reference sequence). CDR3: CASSPGTGVVNQPQHF. CDR3 DNA: TGTGCCAGTAGTCCCGGGACAGGGGTTGTCAATCAGCCCCAGCATTTT.

V is TRBV6-2 or TRBV6-3 and J is TRBJ2-7, with D unresolved. V lost 4 bases, J lost 4 bases, and 8 bases lay in between. The CDR3 is 12 amino acids. Germline-derived CDR1 and CDR2 are MNHEY and SVGEGT. The CDR3: CASSSVQYEQYF. The CDR3 nucleotides are TGTGCCAGCAGTTCCGTACAATACGAGCAGTACTTC.

The chain combines TRBV6-5 with TRBJ2-2, with D tentatively TRBD1 (5 bases). With 6 bases removed from V and 5 bases from J, the gap between germline ends came to 13 bases. This CDR3 contains 14 residues. Germline V gives CDR1 MNHEY, CDR2 SVGAGI. DNA for the CDR3: TGTGCCAGCAGGGCAAACAGGAAAACCGGGGAGCTGTTTTTT. This gives the protein CASRANRKTGELFF.

The chain employs TRBV6-5 and TRBJ1-2; a possible D gene is TRBD1 (5 bases). Per the germline V gene, CDR1 is MNHEY and CDR2 is SVGAGI. The CDR3 extends over 13 amino acids. Trimming pared 6 bases from V and 4 bases from J, leaving 12 bases between. The CDR3 DNA sequence: TGTGCCAGCAGAGACCCAGGGTTCTATGGCTACACCTTC. Amino acid sequence: CASRDPGFYGYTF.

V and J are TRBV2 and TRBJ2-2; D uncertain. In germline, CDR1 is SNHLY, CDR2 FYNNEI. Trimming removed 4 bases at V and 3 bases at J, with 12 bases between. The CDR3 loop spans 15 amino acids. The CDR3 sequence is CASSVSAPDTGELFF. CDR3 bases: TGTGCCAGCAGTGTTTCTGCCCCGGACACCGGGGAGCTGTTTTTT.

The chain couples TRBV6-5 to TRBJ2-7; D is uncertain. CDR1 and CDR2 from the germline V gene are MNHEY and SVGAGI. V gave up 0 bases and J gave up 1 base, with 7 bases separating them. The CDR3 runs 14 residues. The CDR3 nucleotides are TGTGCCAGCAGTTACTCGACTGCTTCCTACGAGCAGTACTTC. Translated, it gives CASSYSTASYEQYF.

The V and J genes are TRBV28 and TRBJ1-4, with D unresolved. The germline CDR1 and CDR2 sequences are MDHEN and SYDVKM. The CDR3 runs 16 residues. Trimming pared 4 bases from V and 4 bases from J, leaving 16 bases between. As DNA, the CDR3 is TGTGCCAGCAGTTCACTCCCGGCAGGTAGTAATGAAAAACTGTTTTTT. Protein product: CASSSLPAGSNEKLFF.

The chain couples TRBV4-2 to TRBJ1-1; no firm D call. The CDR3 length is 14 residues. Germline CDR1 reads LGHNA; CDR2 reads YNFKEQ. Deletions cut 0 bases from V and 5 bases from J, with 10 bases between. CDR3 nucleotide sequence: TGTGCCAGCAGCCAAGATAGTCGAGGGACTGAAGCTTTCTTT. This sequence encodes CASSQDSRGTEAFF.

This rearrangement joins TRBV5-6 to TRBJ1-2, with a tentative D call TRBD1 (6 bases). The CDR3 contains 13 residues. Germline values: CDR1 SGHDT, CDR2 YYEEEE. Between the trimmed V and J ends, which lost 4 bases and 8 bases, there was a span of 15 bases. For the CDR3, the DNA is TGTGCCAGCAGCGCACAGGGTCGCGTAGGCTACACCTTC. Amino acid sequence: CASSAQGRVGYTF.

This clone was observed a single time. The V gene is TRBV4-2, the J gene TRBJ1-2, with TRBD1 matching 10 bases. Germline CDR1 and CDR2: LGHNA and YNFKEQ. The CDR3 is made up of 19 amino acids. After removal of 1 base from V and 5 bases from J, the junction contained 16 bases not matched to a gene. CDR3 nucleotide sequence: TGTGCCAGCAGCCAAGTTAGCGGGACAGGGGCACATATAGGTTATGGCTACACCTTC. This codes for CASSQVSGTGAHIGYGYTF.